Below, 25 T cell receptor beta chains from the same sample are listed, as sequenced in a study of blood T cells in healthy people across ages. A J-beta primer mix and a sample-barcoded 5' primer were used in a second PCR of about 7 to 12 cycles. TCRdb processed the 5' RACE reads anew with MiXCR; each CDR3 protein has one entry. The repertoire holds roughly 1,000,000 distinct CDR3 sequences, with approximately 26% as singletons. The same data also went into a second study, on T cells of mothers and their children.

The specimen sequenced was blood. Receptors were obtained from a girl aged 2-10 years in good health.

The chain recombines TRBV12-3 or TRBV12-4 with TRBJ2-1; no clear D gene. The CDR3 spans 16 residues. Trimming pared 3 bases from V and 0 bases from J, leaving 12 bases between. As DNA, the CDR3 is TGTGCCAGCAGTTTCCGACCCCCGAGCTCCTACAATGAGCAGTTCTTC. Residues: CASSFRPPSSYNEQFF.

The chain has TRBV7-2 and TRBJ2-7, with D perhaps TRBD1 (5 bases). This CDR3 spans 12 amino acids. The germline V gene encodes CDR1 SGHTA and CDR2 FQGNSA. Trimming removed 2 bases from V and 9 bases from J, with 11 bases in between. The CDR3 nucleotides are TGTGCCAGCAGCTTAAGCTGGCAGGGGCAGTACTTC. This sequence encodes CASSLSWQGQYF.

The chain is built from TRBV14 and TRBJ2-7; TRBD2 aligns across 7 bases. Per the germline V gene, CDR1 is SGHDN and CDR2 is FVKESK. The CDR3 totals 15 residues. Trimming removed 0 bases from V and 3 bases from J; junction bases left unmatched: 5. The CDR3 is CASSQDPGGSYEQYF. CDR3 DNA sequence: TGTGCCAGCAGCCAAGATCCGGGCGGGAGCTACGAGCAGTACTTC.

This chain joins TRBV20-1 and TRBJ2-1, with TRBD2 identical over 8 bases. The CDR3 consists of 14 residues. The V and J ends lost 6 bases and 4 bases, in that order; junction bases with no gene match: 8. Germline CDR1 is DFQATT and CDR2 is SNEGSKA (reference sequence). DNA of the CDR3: TGCAGTGCCTACCACGGGACTAGATACAATGAGCAGTTCTTC. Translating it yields CSAYHGTRYNEQFF.

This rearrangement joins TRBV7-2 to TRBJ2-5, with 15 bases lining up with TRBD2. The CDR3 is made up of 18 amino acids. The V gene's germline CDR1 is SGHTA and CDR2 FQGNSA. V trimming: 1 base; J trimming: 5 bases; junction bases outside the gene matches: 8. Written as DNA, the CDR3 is TGTGCCAGCAGCTTAGGAGGGACTAGCGGGGGGCCCCAGGAGACCCAGTACTTC. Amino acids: CASSLGGTSGGPQETQYF. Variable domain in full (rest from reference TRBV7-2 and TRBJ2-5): GAGVSQSPSNKVTEKGKDVELRCDPISGHTALYWYRQSLGQGLEFLIYFQGNSAPDKSGLPSDRFSAERTGGSVSTLTIQRTQQEDSAVYLCASSLGGTSGGPQETQYFGPGTRLLVL.

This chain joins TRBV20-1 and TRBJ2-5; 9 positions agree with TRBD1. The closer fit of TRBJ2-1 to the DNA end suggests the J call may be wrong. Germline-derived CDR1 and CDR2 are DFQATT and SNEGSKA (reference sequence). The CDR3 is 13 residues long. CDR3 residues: CSAPGQGVDEQFF. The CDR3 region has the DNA TGCAGTGCTCCGGGACAGGGCGTCGATGAGCAGTTCTTC.

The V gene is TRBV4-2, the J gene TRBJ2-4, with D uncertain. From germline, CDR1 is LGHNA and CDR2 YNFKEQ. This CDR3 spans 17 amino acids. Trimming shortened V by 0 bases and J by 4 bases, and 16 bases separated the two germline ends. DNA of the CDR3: TGTGCCAGCAGCCAAGATAATGCGAACAGCAAGAAAAACATTCAGTACTTC. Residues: CASSQDNANSKKNIQYF.

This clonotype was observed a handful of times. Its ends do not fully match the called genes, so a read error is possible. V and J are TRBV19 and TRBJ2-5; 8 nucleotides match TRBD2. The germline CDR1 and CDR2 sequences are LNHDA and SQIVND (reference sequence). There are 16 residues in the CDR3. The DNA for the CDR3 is TGCGCCAGTAGTAGCCAGGTGACGGGAGGGTTAGAGACCCAGTACTTC. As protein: CASSSQVTGGLETQYF.

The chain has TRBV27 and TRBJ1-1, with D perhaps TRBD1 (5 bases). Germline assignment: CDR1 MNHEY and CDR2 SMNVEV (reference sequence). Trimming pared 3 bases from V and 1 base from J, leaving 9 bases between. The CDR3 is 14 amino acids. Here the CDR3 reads CASSFVQGNTEAFF. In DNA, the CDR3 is TGTGCCAGCAGTTTTGTTCAGGGGAACACTGAAGCTTTCTTT.

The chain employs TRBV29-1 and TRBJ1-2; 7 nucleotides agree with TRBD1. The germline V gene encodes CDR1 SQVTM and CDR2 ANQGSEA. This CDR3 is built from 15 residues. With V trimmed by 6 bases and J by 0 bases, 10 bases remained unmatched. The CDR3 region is CSVGPKGQANYGYTF. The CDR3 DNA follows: TGCAGCGTAGGGCCTAAAGGACAGGCTAACTATGGCTACACCTTC.

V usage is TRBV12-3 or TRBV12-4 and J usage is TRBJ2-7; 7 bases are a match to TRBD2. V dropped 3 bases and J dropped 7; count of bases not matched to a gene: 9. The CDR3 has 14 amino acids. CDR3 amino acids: CASSLGLPWGEQYF. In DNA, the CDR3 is TGTGCCAGCAGTTTGGGACTACCCTGGGGAGAGCAGTACTTC.

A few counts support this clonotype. The CDR3 loop is CASSYSISGPYGETQYF. CDR3 sequence (DNA): TGTGCCAGCAGTTACTCGATCTCCGGACCCTACGGAGAGACCCAGTACTTC. This rearrangement joins TRBV6-2 or TRBV6-3 to TRBJ2-5, with D uncertain. From germline, CDR1 is MNHEY and CDR2 SVGEGT. CDR3 length: 17 amino acids. The V and J ends lost 0 bases and 4 bases respectively, with 18 bases between them.

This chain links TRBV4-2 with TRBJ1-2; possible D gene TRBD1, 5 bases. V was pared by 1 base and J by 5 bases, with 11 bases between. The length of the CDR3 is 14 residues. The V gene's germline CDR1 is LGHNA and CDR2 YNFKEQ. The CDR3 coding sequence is TGTGCCAGCAGCCAAGCGGATGGGGGATATGGCTACACCTTC. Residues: CASSQADGGYGYTF.

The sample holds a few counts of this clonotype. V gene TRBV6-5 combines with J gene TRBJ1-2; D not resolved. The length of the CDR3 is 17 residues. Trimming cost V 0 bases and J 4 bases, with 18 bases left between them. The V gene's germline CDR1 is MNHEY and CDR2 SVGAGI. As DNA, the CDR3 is TGTGCCAGCAGTTACTCGATTCGCCTGGTCAGTATCTATGGCTACACCTTC. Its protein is CASSYSIRLVSIYGYTF.

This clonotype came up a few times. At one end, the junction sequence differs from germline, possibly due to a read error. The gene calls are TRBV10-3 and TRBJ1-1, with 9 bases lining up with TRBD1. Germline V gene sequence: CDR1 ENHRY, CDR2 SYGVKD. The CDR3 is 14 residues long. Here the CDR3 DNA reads TGTGCCACCTTACCGGGACAGGGATCTCCTGAGGCTTTCTTT. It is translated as CATLPGQGSPEAFF.

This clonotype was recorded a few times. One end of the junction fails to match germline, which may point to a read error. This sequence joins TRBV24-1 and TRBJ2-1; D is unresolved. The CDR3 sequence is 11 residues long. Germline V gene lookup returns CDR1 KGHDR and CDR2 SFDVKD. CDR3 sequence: CTTSEGPEQFF. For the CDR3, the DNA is TGTACCACCAGTGAAGGACCGGAGCAGTTCTTC.

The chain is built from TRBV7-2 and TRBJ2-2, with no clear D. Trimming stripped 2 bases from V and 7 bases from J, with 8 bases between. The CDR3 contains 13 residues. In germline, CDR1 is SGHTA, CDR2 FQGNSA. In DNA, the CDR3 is TGTGCCAGCAGCTTACGACACGGCGGGGAGCTGTTTTTT. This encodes CASSLRHGGELFF.

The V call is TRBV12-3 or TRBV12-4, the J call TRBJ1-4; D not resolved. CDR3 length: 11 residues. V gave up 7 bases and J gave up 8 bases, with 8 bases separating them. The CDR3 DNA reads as TGTGCCAGCACCTCAAAAGAAAAACTGTTTTTT. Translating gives CASTSKEKLFF.

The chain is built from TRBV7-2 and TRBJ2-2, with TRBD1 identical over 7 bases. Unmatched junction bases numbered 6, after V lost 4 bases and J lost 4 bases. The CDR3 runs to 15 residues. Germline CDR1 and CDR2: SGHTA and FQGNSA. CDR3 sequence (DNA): TGTGCCAGCAGCTCGAGACAGGGTGTCACCGGGGAGCTGTTTTTT. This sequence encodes CASSSRQGVTGELFF.

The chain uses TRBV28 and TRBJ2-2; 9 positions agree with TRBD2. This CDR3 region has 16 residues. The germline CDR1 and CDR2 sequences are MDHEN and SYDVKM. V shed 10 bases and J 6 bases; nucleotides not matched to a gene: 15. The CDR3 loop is CATSSLAGGVPGELFF. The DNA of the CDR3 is TGTGCCACCTCCTCCCTGGCGGGAGGGGTCCCCGGGGAGCTGTTTTTT.

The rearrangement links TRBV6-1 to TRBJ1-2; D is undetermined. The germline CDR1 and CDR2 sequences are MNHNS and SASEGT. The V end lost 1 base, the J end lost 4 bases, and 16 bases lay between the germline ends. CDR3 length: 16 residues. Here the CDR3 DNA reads TGTGCCAGCAGTGAAGGGCACAGTCCCTCAGGCTATGGCTACACCTTC. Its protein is CASSEGHSPSGYGYTF.

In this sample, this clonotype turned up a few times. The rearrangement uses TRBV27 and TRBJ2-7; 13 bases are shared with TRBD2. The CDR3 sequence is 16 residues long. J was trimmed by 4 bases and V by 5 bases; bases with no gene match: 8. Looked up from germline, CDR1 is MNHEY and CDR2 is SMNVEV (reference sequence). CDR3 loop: CASSRPGTSGKYEQYF. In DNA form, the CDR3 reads TGTGCCAGCAGTCGCCCCGGGACTAGCGGGAAATACGAGCAGTACTTC.

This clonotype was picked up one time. This chain's CDR3 is CSATPDGNQPQHF. As DNA, the CDR3 is TGCAGTGCTACTCCGGACGGGAATCAGCCCCAGCATTTT. The rearrangement joins TRBV20-1 to TRBJ1-5; D gene ambiguous. Germline lookup yields CDR1 DFQATT and CDR2 SNEGSKA (reference sequence). CDR3 size: 13 residues. V was clipped by 4 bases and J by 4 bases, with 11 bases between them.

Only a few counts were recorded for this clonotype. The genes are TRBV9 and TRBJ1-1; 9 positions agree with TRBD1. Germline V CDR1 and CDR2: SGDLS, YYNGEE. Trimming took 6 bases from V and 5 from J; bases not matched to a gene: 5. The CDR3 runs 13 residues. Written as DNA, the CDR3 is TGTGCCAGCAACCGACAGGGGGGGACTGAAGCTTTCTTT. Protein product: CASNRQGGTEAFF. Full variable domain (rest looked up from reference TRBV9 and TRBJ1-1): DSGVTQTPKHLITATGQRVTLRCSPRSGDLSVYWYQQSLDQGLQFLIQYYNGEERAKGNILERFSAQQFPDLHSELNLSSLELGDSALYFCASNRQGGTEAFFGQGTRLTVV.

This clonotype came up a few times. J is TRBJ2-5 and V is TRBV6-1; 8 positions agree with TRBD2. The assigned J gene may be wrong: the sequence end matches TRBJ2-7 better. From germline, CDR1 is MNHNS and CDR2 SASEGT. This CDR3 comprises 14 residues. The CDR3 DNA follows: TGTGCCAGCAGCATAGCGGGGAATTCCTACGAGCAGTACTTC. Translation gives CASSIAGNSYEQYF.